This T cell receptor (beta chain) came from a study of cytotoxic CD8 clonotypes in ibrutinib-treated CLL. The CDR3 has 15 amino acids. Germline V CDR1 and CDR2: SQVTM, ANQGSEA. V trimming: 6 bases; J trimming: 8 bases; junction bases outside the gene matches: 9. This clone was detected once. Clones were sequenced by immunoSEQ multiplex PCR, and TCRdb holds only the in-frame ones, with some missing. The table includes roughly 23,000 clones, under 80% detected once. PBMCs were cryopreserved, and roughly 2 micrograms of genomic DNA from them went into TCR beta libraries. J is TRBJ2-1 and V is TRBV29-1, with 14 nucleotides matching TRBD2. Source: PBMCs, taken before ibrutinib treatment. The clonotype comes from a human donor with chronic lymphocytic leukemia. This CDR3 is CSVHPGLAGDDEQFF. The CDR3 nucleotides are TGCAGCGTCCACCCGGGACTAGCGGGAGATGATGAGCAGTTCTTC.